Here is one T cell receptor (beta chain) with its context. Its antigen remains unknown. Trimming cost V 0 bases and J 4 bases, with 9 bases left between them. CDR1 and CDR2 (germline): DFQATT, SNEGSKA (reference sequence). The CDR3 consists of 13 residues. Constant-segment primers served in 5'RACE that generated TCR alpha and TCR beta cDNA libraries bearing sample barcodes and UMIs. TCRdb re-analysed the 5' RACE reads in MiXCR, keeping a single row per CDR3 protein. The table records tens of thousands of distinct CDR3 sequences, 5% to 7% of them present only once. The sample originates from a study of T-cell memory formation after mild COVID-19. The study, taken as a whole, reports: Some clones that responded were present in memory (sampled pre-infection), which suggests cross-reactive memory joined. Contracting CD8+ clones were enriched in EMRA, CD4+ mainly in CM and EM. Later expanders leaned CD4+, whereas clones that contracted between day 15 and 85 were balanced CD4/CD8.

Sequences were obtained from PBMCs or a T cell subset sorted from them (not recorded which). This chain joins TRBV20-1 and TRBJ1-2; weak D call: TRBD1 (6 bases). This sequence was found in an adult who had mild COVID-19 (a few samples of this study predate the infection). Cell type and time point are not known. CDR3 DNA sequence: TGCAGTGCTAGAGATCCCAGGGGCTATGGCTACACCTTC. It yields the protein CSARDPRGYGYTF.